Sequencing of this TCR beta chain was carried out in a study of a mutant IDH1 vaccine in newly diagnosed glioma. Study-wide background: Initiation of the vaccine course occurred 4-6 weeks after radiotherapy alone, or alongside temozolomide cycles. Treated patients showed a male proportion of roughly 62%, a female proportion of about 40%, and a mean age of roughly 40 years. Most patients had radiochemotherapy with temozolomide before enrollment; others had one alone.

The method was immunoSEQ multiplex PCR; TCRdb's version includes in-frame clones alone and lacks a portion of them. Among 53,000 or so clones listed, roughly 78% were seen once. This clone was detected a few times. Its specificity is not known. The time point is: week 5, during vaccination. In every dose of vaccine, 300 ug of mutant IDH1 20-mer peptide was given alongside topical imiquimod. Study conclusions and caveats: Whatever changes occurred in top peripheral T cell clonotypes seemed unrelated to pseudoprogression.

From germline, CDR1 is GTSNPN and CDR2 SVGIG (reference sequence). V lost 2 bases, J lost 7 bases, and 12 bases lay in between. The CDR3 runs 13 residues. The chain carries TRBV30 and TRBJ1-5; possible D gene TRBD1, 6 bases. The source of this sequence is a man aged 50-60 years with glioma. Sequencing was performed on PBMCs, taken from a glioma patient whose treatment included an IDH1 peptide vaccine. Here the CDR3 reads CAWSPGARQPQHF. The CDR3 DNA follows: TGTGCCTGGAGTCCAGGGGCAAGACAGCCCCAGCATTTT.